What follows are 20 T cell receptor beta chains derived from one specimen sequenced in a study of blood T cell repertoires in COVID-19. The assay was immunoSEQ multiplex PCR, and TCRdb's table has in-frame clones only and misses some. The table lists fewer than 500,000 clones, around 89% of them singletons. The sequencing input was PBMCs or T cells enriched from blood (not recorded which). These receptors were obtained from a man aged 25-45 years who had recovered from COVID-19.

The chain carries TRBV5-1 and TRBJ2-7; 10 positions agree with TRBD1. The CDR3 is made up of 13 amino acids. CDR1 is SGHRS and CDR2 is YFSETQ in the germline V gene. Trimming cost V 8 bases and J 4 bases; bases outside gene matches: 6. CDR3 protein: CARTGGATYEQYF. In DNA, the CDR3 is TGCGCCAGGACAGGGGGCGCGACGTACGAGCAGTACTTC. Full variable domain (missing parts from reference TRBV5-1 and TRBJ2-7): KAGVTQTPRYLIKTRGQQVTLSCSPISGHRSVSWYQQTPGQGLQFLFEYFSETQRNKGNFPGRFSGRQFSNSRSEMNVSTLELGDSALYLCARTGGATYEQYFGPGTRLTVT.

J is TRBJ1-6 and V is TRBV27; D is unresolved. The CDR3 has 13 amino acids. The germline V gene encodes CDR1 MNHEY and CDR2 SMNVEV (reference sequence). Between the trimmed V and J ends, which lost 10 bases and 10 bases, there was a span of 17 bases. The CDR3 loop reads CATFARGGSPLHF. CDR3 DNA: TGTGCCACCTTCGCTCGAGGAGGGTCACCCCTCCACTTT.

CDR3 sequence reads: CASSMSSSGRAFIQYF. CDR3 DNA: TGTGCCAGTAGTATGTCCTCCAGCGGGAGGGCCTTTATTCAGTACTTC. The chain recombines TRBV19 with TRBJ2-4; 10 nucleotides align to TRBD2. The CDR3 contains 16 residues. The trim removed 3 bases at V and 10 bases at J, leaving 12 bases unmatched. CDR1 LNHDA and CDR2 SQIVND come from the germline V gene (reference sequence). The full variable domain, in which reference TRBV19 and TRBJ2-4 provide the parts outside the CDR3, is DGGITQSPKYLFRKEGQNVTLSCEQNLNHDAMYWYRQDPGQGLRLIYYSQIVNDFQKGDIAEGYSVSREKKESFPLTVTSAQKNPTAFYLCASSMSSSGRAFIQYFGAGTRLSVL.

This clone was recorded once. The chain recombines TRBV14 with TRBJ2-4; 11 bases line up with TRBD2. Germline loops: CDR1 SGHDN, CDR2 FVKESK. Trimming removed 4 bases from V and 6 bases from J; junction bases left unmatched: 5. CDR3 size: 15 residues. The CDR3 loop reads CASSPEGLAGNIQYF. The CDR3 DNA reads TGTGCCAGCAGCCCAGAAGGACTAGCGGGAAACATTCAGTACTTC.

The chain uses TRBV24-1 and TRBJ2-1; possibly TRBD2 for D (5 bases). The CDR3 is made up of 14 amino acids. The V end lost 4 bases, the J end lost 6 bases, and 12 bases lay between the germline ends. CDR1 and CDR2 from the germline V gene are KGHDR and SFDVKD. The CDR3 loop is CATSDPGSINEQFF. CDR3 bases: TGTGCCACCAGTGACCCGGGGAGTATCAATGAGCAGTTCTTC.

The chain links TRBV19 to TRBJ2-2; D gene ambiguous. This CDR3 spans 14 amino acids. Trimming took 1 base from V and 2 from J, leaving 5 bases between them. The germline CDR1 and CDR2 sequences are LNHDA and SQIVND (reference sequence). CDR3 nucleotide sequence: TGTGCCAGTAGTATAGGGAGTAACACCGGGGAGCTGTTTTTT. It codes for CASSIGSNTGELFF.

This clone was seen a single time. The chain couples TRBV7-9 to TRBJ1-4; TRBD1 matches at 8 bases. CDR1 SEHNR and CDR2 FQNEAQ come from the germline V gene (reference sequence). V was clipped by 5 bases and J by 10 bases; unmatched bases: 3. The CDR3 loop spans 12 amino acids. In DNA form, the CDR3 reads TGTGCCAGCAGCGAACAGGGGGGAAAACTGTTTTTT. This gives the protein CASSEQGGKLFF.

The chain has TRBV9 and TRBJ2-3; tentatively, D is TRBD1 (6 bases). The CDR3 has 15 residues. Deletions cut 0 bases from V and 0 bases from J, with 8 bases between. Germline V CDR1 and CDR2: SGDLS, YYNGEE. CDR3 in amino acids: CASSVGTASTDTQYF. In nucleotides, the CDR3 is TGTGCCAGCAGCGTAGGGACAGCTAGCACAGATACGCAGTATTTT.

The chain is built from TRBV27 and TRBJ2-5; tentatively, D is TRBD1 (6 bases). The DNA end lines up better with TRBJ2-7; the J call may be wrong. The CDR3 spans 16 residues. Germline V gene sequence: CDR1 MNHEY, CDR2 SMNVEV (reference sequence). CDR3 sequence: CASSSLIQATGYEQYF. The CDR3 region has the DNA TGTGCCAGCAGTTCCCTTATACAGGCAACAGGGTACGAGCAGTACTTC.

The genes are TRBV3-1 (or the pseudogene TRBV3-2) and TRBJ2-1; 13 bases are a match to TRBD2. Germline trimming cut 3 bases from V and 10 bases from J; bases unmatched to any gene: 9. The CDR3 covers 16 residues. Germline CDR1 LGHDT, CDR2 YNNKEL (reference sequence). The CDR3 region is CASSHAGTSGIGEQFF. The CDR3 nucleotides read TGTGCCAGCAGCCATGCCGGGACTAGCGGGATTGGGGAGCAGTTCTTC.

This chain links TRBV6-6 with TRBJ2-3; the match to TRBD2 covers 10 bases. Germline V gene data show CDR1 as MNHNY and CDR2 as SVGAGI (reference sequence). There are 17 residues in the CDR3. V lost 5 bases to trimming and J lost 9 bases; unmatched junction nucleotides: 17. CDR3 residues: CASSPKSGRAVSGTQYF. CDR3 DNA sequence: TGTGCCAGCAGTCCTAAAAGCGGGAGGGCCGTGAGCGGGACGCAGTATTTT.

V and J are TRBV7-8 and TRBJ1-1; 11 nucleotides agree with TRBD1. CDR3 length equals 15 residues. Germline CDR1 SGHVS, CDR2 FQNEAQ. With V trimmed by 4 bases and J by 5 bases, 6 bases remained unmatched. The CDR3 reads CASSSGQGAITEAFF. The CDR3 DNA reads as TGTGCCAGCAGCTCAGGACAGGGGGCGATTACTGAAGCTTTCTTT.

The rearrangement links TRBV19 to TRBJ1-1; D may be TRBD1 (5 bases). Germline assignment: CDR1 LNHDA and CDR2 SQIVND (reference sequence). The CDR3 consists of 12 residues. The V gene lost 6 bases and the J gene lost 11 bases, with 16 bases spanning the gap. The CDR3 DNA reads as TGTGCCAGTAGCCCGCCGGGACTTGGGGCTTTCTTT. It encodes CASSPPGLGAFF.

V is TRBV18 and J is TRBJ2-5; 11 bases match TRBD1. The CDR3 runs 17 residues. In germline, CDR1 is KGHSH, CDR2 LQKENI. J lost 5 bases, V lost 2 bases, and 10 bases had no gene match. CDR3: CASSPYWTGGVRETQYF. The CDR3 nucleotides are TGTGCCAGCTCACCATATTGGACAGGGGGCGTCCGGGAGACCCAGTACTTC.

Details on this clone: The same CDR3 is also encoded by other DNA sequences in this sample. For the CDR3, the DNA is TGCGCCAGCAGCCTAGGGACAGGGGCTTACAATGAGCAGTTCTTC. It specifies CASSLGTGAYNEQFF. The chain carries TRBV5-1 and TRBJ2-1; 10 bases match TRBD1. V shed 4 bases and J 4 bases; nucleotides not matched to a gene: 5. Per germline, CDR1 SGHRS and CDR2 YFSETQ. There are 15 residues in the CDR3.

The chain couples TRBV11-3 to TRBJ2-2; TRBD2 matches 14 bases. J was trimmed by 5 bases and V by 4 bases; bases with no gene match: 9. Germline V gene lookup returns CDR1 SGHNT and CDR2 YENEEA. The length of the CDR3 is 18 residues. The CDR3 DNA is TGTGCCAGCAGCTCGACGACTAGCGGGAGGGCGTATACCGGGGAGCTGTTTTTT. This sequence encodes CASSSTTSGRAYTGELFF.

This clone has just one count. The chain has TRBV20-1 and TRBJ1-4; 9 bases are shared with TRBD1. V was clipped by 3 bases and J by 8 bases; unmatched bases: 7. CDR3 length: 14 residues. Looked up from germline, CDR1 is DFQATT and CDR2 is SNEGSKA (reference sequence). The CDR3 loop reads CSASAGTGREKLFF. The CDR3 region has the DNA TGCAGTGCTAGTGCCGGGACAGGGAGGGAAAAACTGTTTTTT.

This clone appeared a single time. The rearrangement links TRBV4-1 to TRBJ1-1, with 7 bases matching TRBD1. Germline lookup yields CDR1 MGHRA and CDR2 YSYEKL. This CDR3 region has 15 residues. V lost 4 bases, J lost 6 bases, and 11 bases stayed unmatched. This chain's CDR3 is CASSLPAGGEAEAFF. In nucleotides, the CDR3 is TGCGCCAGCAGCCTACCAGCAGGGGGAGAGGCTGAAGCTTTCTTT.

The chain couples TRBV4-1 to TRBJ1-4, with D perhaps TRBD1 (5 bases). Between the trimmed V and J ends, which lost 1 base and 4 bases, there was a span of 10 bases. The germline CDR1 and CDR2 sequences are MGHRA and YSYEKL. The CDR3 loop spans 15 amino acids. In nucleotides, the CDR3 is TGCGCCAGCAGCCAAGGTACAGGAGTTAATGAAAAACTGTTTTTT. Translating gives CASSQGTGVNEKLFF.

This sequence joins TRBV7-9 and TRBJ2-2; the match to TRBD2 covers 8 bases. Germline trimming cut 1 base from V and 1 base from J; bases unmatched to any gene: 5. CDR1 is SEHNR and CDR2 is FQNEAQ in the germline V gene (reference sequence). This CDR3 is built from 17 residues. CDR3 residues: CASSLEDLAGNTGELFF. The CDR3 nucleotides read TGTGCCAGCAGCTTAGAAGATCTAGCGGGGAACACCGGGGAGCTGTTTTTT.